The 30 T cell receptor beta chains presented below share a single source sample, sequenced in a study of blood T cell repertoires in COVID-19. Measured with immunoSEQ multiplex PCR; TCRdb has only the in-frame clones, and not every one. This sample has around 88,000 clones, with roughly 80% found just once. The sample consisted of peripheral blood. Receptors were obtained from a woman older than 75 with acute or convalescent COVID-19.

The CDR3 loop is CASSPPTVRTGELFF. CDR3 nucleotide sequence: TGTGCCAGCTCACCACCTACAGTGCGCACCGGGGAGCTGTTTTTT. This chain connects TRBV18 to TRBJ2-2; D gene unclear. The CDR3 has 15 residues. Germline V gene lookup returns CDR1 KGHSH and CDR2 LQKENI. The V end lost 0 bases, the J end lost 4 bases, and 9 bases lay between the germline ends.

The chain joins TRBV7-8 to TRBJ1-5; 10 nucleotides agree with TRBD1. J gave up 4 bases and V 5 bases, and 5 bases lay outside the gene matches. Germline CDR1 reads SGHVS; CDR2 reads FQNEAQ. This CDR3 region has 15 residues. The CDR3 bases are TGTGCCAGCAGCGTTGGACAGGGGGAAAATCAGCCCCAGCATTTT. This encodes CASSVGQGENQPQHF.

The rearrangement joins TRBV4-1 to TRBJ2-5; possible D gene TRBD1, 5 bases. Germline V gene data show CDR1 as MGHRA and CDR2 as YSYEKL. This CDR3 is 16 amino acids long. Trimming left V 3 bases short and J 7 bases short, with 21 bases between. CDR3 nucleotide sequence: TGCGCCAGCAGCCAGCTCCCGGACATCTCCCTGGGGACCCAGTACTTC. Translation: CASSQLPDISLGTQYF.

This clone was counted a few times. The chain employs TRBV15 and TRBJ1-5; D gene uncertain. Germline loops: CDR1 LNHNV, CDR2 YYDKDF (reference sequence). The CDR3 sequence is 15 residues long. The V end lost 0 bases, the J end lost 7 bases, and 13 bases lay between the germline ends. CDR3 residues: CATSRDRLKRQPQHF. The CDR3 DNA follows: TGTGCCACCAGCAGAGATCGGCTGAAGCGACAGCCCCAGCATTTT. Combining the CDR3 with reference TRBV15 and TRBJ1-5 gives the whole variable domain DAMVIQNPRYQVTQFGKPVTLSCSQTLNHNVMYWYQQKSSQAPKLLFHYYDKDFNNEADTPDNFQSRRPNTSFCFLDIRSPGLGDTAMYLCATSRDRLKRQPQHFGDGTRLSIL.

This clone was picked up one time. The chain couples TRBV6-1 to TRBJ1-1, with TRBD1 matching 9 bases. The trim removed 4 bases at V and 4 bases at J, leaving 13 bases unmatched. CDR1 is MNHNS and CDR2 is SASEGT in the germline V gene. CDR3 size: 17 residues. CDR3 sequence reads: CASSGAGGTGWSTEAFF. In DNA, the CDR3 is TGTGCCAGCAGTGGCGCCGGAGGGACAGGGTGGAGCACTGAAGCTTTCTTT.

This clone was seen only once. This chain uses TRBV9 with TRBJ2-6; D not certain. There are 14 residues in the CDR3. V lost 4 bases and J lost 3, with 8 bases in between. Germline CDR1 reads SGDLS; CDR2 reads YYNGEE. CDR3 sequence: CASSPFRGANVLTF. CDR3 sequence (DNA): TGTGCCAGCAGCCCCTTTCGTGGGGCCAACGTCCTGACTTTC. The whole variable domain, remainder taken from reference TRBV9 and TRBJ2-6, is DSGVTQTPKHLITATGQRVTLRCSPRSGDLSVYWYQQSLDQGLQFLIQYYNGEERAKGNILERFSAQQFPDLHSELNLSSLELGDSALYFCASSPFRGANVLTFGAGSRLTVL.

This rearrangement joins TRBV5-6 to TRBJ2-5; D unclear. This CDR3 comprises 13 residues. With 3 bases removed from V and 3 bases from J, the gap between germline ends came to 9 bases. The germline V gene encodes CDR1 SGHDT and CDR2 YYEEEE. CDR3 nucleotide sequence: TGTGCCAGCAGCTCGAGACTGGAAGAGACCCAGTACTTC. Translation: CASSSRLEETQYF.

CDR3 bases: TGTGCCAGCAGGGGACAGGGAGCAACTAATGAAAAACTGTTTTTT. Its translation is CASRGQGATNEKLFF. The chain has TRBV28 and TRBJ1-4, with TRBD1 matching over 9 bases. Per germline, CDR1 MDHEN and CDR2 SYDVKM. CDR3 size: 15 residues. J was trimmed by 0 bases and V by 6 bases; bases with no gene match: 2. Full variable domain (rest looked up from reference TRBV28 and TRBJ1-4): DVKVTQSSRYLVKRTGEKVFLECVQDMDHENMFWYRQDPGLGLRLIYFSYDVKMKEKGDIPEGYSVSREKKERFSLILESASTNQTSMYLCASRGQGATNEKLFFGSGTQLSVL.

V is TRBV6-5 and J is TRBJ2-2; D is possibly TRBD1 (6 bases). V was cut by 5 bases and J by 5 bases, with 15 bases left in between. Per germline, CDR1 MNHEY and CDR2 SVGAGI. The CDR3 covers 15 residues. CDR3 sequence (DNA): TGTGCCAGCAGTCAGGACAGAGTGAGGACCGGGGAGCTGTTTTTT. Protein: CASSQDRVRTGELFF.

This clone was observed a few times. The chain joins TRBV29-1 to TRBJ2-2; TRBD1 might be the D (6 bases). The CDR3 extends over 14 amino acids. The germline V and J ends were trimmed by 4 bases and 4 bases, with 13 bases remaining between them. CDR1 and CDR2 (germline): SQVTM, ANQGSEA. CDR3 sequence: CSVGVGGRTGELFF. The CDR3, as DNA: TGCAGCGTTGGAGTAGGGGGACGCACCGGGGAGCTGTTTTTT.

The genes are TRBV7-9 and TRBJ1-2; 7 nucleotides line up with TRBD1. After removal of 2 bases from V and 7 bases from J, the junction contained 7 bases not matched to a gene. CDR1 is SEHNR and CDR2 is FQNEAQ in the germline V gene (reference sequence). The CDR3 is 14 residues long. The CDR3 coding sequence is TGTGCCAGCAGCTTACGTCAGGGGGGTTTTGGCTACACCTTC. Protein: CASSLRQGGFGYTF. The whole variable domain, filled in from reference TRBV7-9 and TRBJ1-2, reads DTGVSQNPRHKITKRGQNVTFRCDPISEHNRLYWYRQTLGQGPEFLTYFQNEAQLEKSRLLSDRFSAERPKGSFSTLEIQRTEQGDSAMYLCASSLRQGGFGYTFGSGTRLTVV.

This clone was seen just once. The V gene is TRBV6-2 or TRBV6-3, the J gene TRBJ1-2; TRBD1 agrees at 9 bases. Germline CDR1 and CDR2: MNHEY and SVGEGT. CDR3 size: 14 residues. Trimming cost V 5 bases and J 7 bases; bases outside gene matches: 8. The CDR3 DNA is TGTGCCAGCAGTGATACAGGGGGCAGGCGTGGCTACACCTTC. The encoded protein is CASSDTGGRRGYTF.

There are a few counts of this clone. V is TRBV1 and J is TRBJ1-1; the D call in the table, TRBD1, was not verified against the DNA. TRBV1 is annotated as a pseudogene. The CDR3 totals 14 residues. The CDR3 protein is CTSRLFQGCTEAFF. For the CDR3, the DNA is TGCACCAGCAGGCTGTTTCAGGGTTGCACTGAAGCTTTCTTT.

This clone was seen once. V usage is TRBV10-3 and J usage is TRBJ2-7; TRBD1 matches 7 bases. Germline values: CDR1 ENHRY, CDR2 SYGVKD. The CDR3 covers 13 residues. After removal of 7 bases from V and 6 bases from J, the junction contained 9 bases not matched to a gene. As DNA, the CDR3 is TGTGCCATCAAGAGGGTAGGGGACAGCGAGCAGTACTTC. Its translation is CAIKRVGDSEQYF.

This clone was recorded once. The chain links TRBV6-5 to TRBJ2-3; 7 positions match TRBD2. The CDR3 runs to 12 residues. Germline values: CDR1 MNHEY, CDR2 SVGAGI. Trimming at V came to 8 bases and at J to 4 bases, leaving 3 bases not matched to a gene. CDR3 nucleotide sequence: TGTGCCAGCGGGAGGGGCCCAGATACGCAGTATTTT. Encoded protein: CASGRGPDTQYF.

The rearrangement joins TRBV5-5 to TRBJ2-1, with a tentative D call TRBD2 (5 bases). V lost 6 bases to trimming and J lost 3 bases, with 10 bases between them. CDR3 length: 13 amino acids. The germline V gene has CDR1 SGHKS and CDR2 YYEKEE (reference sequence). As DNA, the CDR3 is TGTGCCAGCACCGGGGAACTCTACAATGAGCAGTTCTTC. Its protein product is CASTGELYNEQFF.

The chain carries TRBV7-9 and TRBJ2-3; TRBD2 matches 7 bases. This CDR3 has 15 residues. V dropped 6 bases and J dropped 2; count of bases not matched to a gene: 8. The V gene's germline CDR1 is SEHNR and CDR2 FQNEAQ (reference sequence). The CDR3 DNA reads as TGTGCCAGCAGACTACTAGCGTCGGCCACAGATACGCAGTATTTT. Amino acid sequence: CASRLLASATDTQYF.

The J gene is TRBJ2-3, the V gene TRBV7-9; possibly TRBD2 for D (7 bases). This CDR3 has 14 residues. CDR1 and CDR2 (germline): SEHNR, FQNEAQ (reference sequence). V lost 6 bases and J 5 bases, leaving 15 bases between the germline ends. CDR3 DNA: TGTGCCAGCAGTCGGGGGGCCGGCGGAGATACGCAGTATTTT. Translation: CASSRGAGGDTQYF.

The chain combines TRBV19 with TRBJ1-3; 7 bases align to TRBD1. CDR3 length: 15 residues. Losses at the gene ends were 6 bases for V and 1 base for J; bases not matched to a gene: 6. Germline-derived CDR1 and CDR2 are LNHDA and SQIVND (reference sequence). The CDR3 region is CASSGQAESGNTIYF. CDR3 in DNA: TGTGCCAGTAGCGGACAGGCGGAATCTGGAAACACCATATATTTT.

The chain combines TRBV21-1 with TRBJ2-5; the D call of TRBD1 is as the table states it, not checked on the DNA. TRBV21-1 is given as a pseudogene. The CDR3 extends over 18 amino acids. This CDR3 is CASSKARGHLPKLETQYF. The CDR3 nucleotides are TGTGCCAGCAGCAAAGCGAGGGGACACCTCCCGAAGCTGGAGACCCAGTACTTC.

The rearrangement uses TRBV18 and TRBJ2-1, with TRBD1 identical over 10 bases. This CDR3 comprises 15 residues. V was clipped by 5 bases and J by 7 bases; unmatched bases: 8. Germline loops: CDR1 KGHSH, CDR2 LQKENI. The CDR3 nucleotides read TGTGCCAGCTCAAGCGGGACAGGGGCGTGGAATGAGCAGTTCTTC. This gives the protein CASSSGTGAWNEQFF. Full variable domain (rest looked up from reference TRBV18 and TRBJ2-1): NAGVMQNPRHLVRRRGQEARLRCSPMKGHSHVYWYRQLPEEGLKFMVYLQKENIIDESGMPKERFSAEFPKEGPSILRIQQVVRGDSAAYFCASSSGTGAWNEQFFGPGTRLTVL.

The chain links TRBV7-8 to TRBJ2-2, with D hard to call. The CDR3 is made up of 16 amino acids. The germline V and J ends were trimmed by 1 base and 0 bases, with 9 bases remaining between them. Germline V CDR1 and CDR2: SGHVS, FQNEAQ. Here the CDR3 DNA reads TGTGCCAGCAGCTTAGAACAGAAAACGAACACCGGGGAGCTGTTTTTT. It encodes CASSLEQKTNTGELFF.

The rearrangement links TRBV18 to TRBJ1-2; 7 bases are a match to TRBD1. Germline V lookup: CDR1 KGHSH, CDR2 LQKENI. The CDR3 has 15 residues. J gave up 4 bases and V 3 bases, and 8 bases lay outside the gene matches. This CDR3 is CASSPQGGRAYGYTF. The CDR3 DNA sequence: TGTGCCAGCTCACCCCAGGGGGGCCGGGCCTATGGCTACACCTTC.

The chain employs TRBV5-1 and TRBJ1-1; D is unresolved. This CDR3 is 13 amino acids long. Trimming cost V 1 base and J 3 bases, with 7 bases left between them. From germline, CDR1 is SGHRS and CDR2 YFSETQ. The CDR3 region has the DNA TGCGCCAGCAGCTTGTTTCCGGACACTGAAGCTTTCTTT. Translated, it gives CASSLFPDTEAFF.

The chain is built from TRBV6-4 and TRBJ1-5, with a weak D call TRBD1 (6 bases). Trimming pared 3 bases from V and 6 bases from J, leaving 12 bases between. The CDR3 consists of 14 residues. The germline CDR1 and CDR2 sequences are MRHNA and SNTAGT. In nucleotides, the CDR3 is TGTGCCAGCAGTGAAACAGCAGGGGCTCAGCCCCAGCATTTT. This translates into CASSETAGAQPQHF.

The V gene is TRBV7-2, the J gene TRBJ2-5, with D perhaps matching TRBD1 (5 bases). From germline, CDR1 is SGHTA and CDR2 FQGNSA. V was shortened by 1 base and J by 2 bases, with 11 bases between the two germline ends. CDR3 length equals 15 residues. The CDR3 DNA sequence: TGTGCCAGCAGCTTAGGACAGATCTCTCAAGAGACCCAGTACTTC. It is translated as CASSLGQISQETQYF.

The CDR3 DNA reads as TGCGCCAGCAGCTTGGAGTGGGGGCACGAGCAGTACGTC. This translates into CASSLEWGHEQYV. The V and J genes are TRBV5-1 and TRBJ2-7; possible D gene TRBD1, 6 bases. This CDR3 has 13 residues. Germline CDR1 and CDR2: SGHRS and YFSETQ. The V end lost 0 bases, the J end lost 5 bases, and 9 bases lay between the germline ends.

The rearrangement uses TRBV28 and TRBJ1-2; possibly TRBD1 for D (5 bases). This CDR3 has 13 residues. Trimming took off 3 bases at V and 8 bases at J, with 13 bases between the two ends. Germline assignment: CDR1 MDHEN and CDR2 SYDVKM. DNA of the CDR3: TGTGCCAGCAGTTTTAATGGGCAGGGCGGCTACACCTTC. The encoded protein is CASSFNGQGGYTF.

V usage is TRBV9 and J usage is TRBJ2-7, with TRBD2 matching 10 bases. J gave up 6 bases and V 4 bases, and 10 bases lay outside the gene matches. The CDR3 contains 15 residues. Germline V lookup: CDR1 SGDLS, CDR2 YYNGEE. The CDR3 nucleotides read TGTGCCAGCAGCCCCGAGCGGGGGGGGGTCGTCGAGCAGTACTTC. Its protein is CASSPERGGVVEQYF.

The gene calls are TRBV20-1 and TRBJ1-5; D perhaps matches TRBD1 (5 bases). Germline-derived CDR1 and CDR2 are DFQATT and SNEGSKA (reference sequence). CDR3 size: 15 residues. V lost 3 bases to trimming and J lost 4 bases, with 16 bases between them. The CDR3 sequence is CSASIQGLVNQPQHF. The CDR3 region has the DNA TGCAGTGCTAGTATCCAGGGCCTCGTAAATCAGCCCCAGCATTTT.